This entry lists 22 T cell receptor beta chains sequenced from one sample in a study of PD-L1 blockade in urothelial cancer. Profiling relied on immunoSEQ multiplex PCR, and the TCRdb table lists in-frame clones only, not all of them. The table has some 71,000 clones, 85% seen once; the top ten hold roughly 6.6%. As to time point: pretreatment peripheral blood. The input for sequencing was PBMCs, taken around atezolizumab (anti-PD-L1) treatment. These receptor sequences come from a man aged 35-49 years with urothelial cancer.

The chain has TRBV18 and TRBJ1-2; 7 nucleotides align to TRBD1. The CDR3 contains 13 residues. Germline loops: CDR1 KGHSH, CDR2 LQKENI. V gave up 1 base and J gave up 8 bases; unmatched junction bases: 4. CDR3 amino acids: CASSPHRGSGYTF. The DNA for the CDR3 is TGTGCCAGCTCACCACACAGGGGAAGCGGCTACACCTTC. Full variable domain (remainder filled in from reference TRBV18 and TRBJ1-2): NAGVMQNPRHLVRRRGQEARLRCSPMKGHSHVYWYRQLPEEGLKFMVYLQKENIIDESGMPKERFSAEFPKEGPSILRIQQVVRGDSAAYFCASSPHRGSGYTFGSGTRLTVV.

This clone was seen just once. The J gene is TRBJ1-4, the V gene TRBV6-5, with 9 bases identical to TRBD1. Germline trimming cut 2 bases from V and 7 bases from J; bases unmatched to any gene: 2. CDR3 length: 14 amino acids. The germline V gene has CDR1 MNHEY and CDR2 SVGAGI. CDR3 sequence reads: CASSYGTGIEKLFF. The CDR3 nucleotides read TGTGCCAGCAGTTACGGGACAGGGATTGAAAAACTGTTTTTT.

CDR3 protein: CASSFGQGWGYTF. The CDR3 bases are TGTGCCAGCAGTTTTGGACAGGGCTGGGGCTACACCTTC. The chain joins TRBV27 to TRBJ1-2, with TRBD1 matching over 8 bases. J was trimmed by 8 bases and V by 3 bases; bases with no gene match: 5. In germline, CDR1 is MNHEY, CDR2 SMNVEV (reference sequence). There are 13 residues in the CDR3.

The chain recombines TRBV18 with TRBJ1-1; the D gene is possibly TRBD1 (6 bases). V lost 1 base and J lost 0, with 18 bases in between. The CDR3 loop spans 18 amino acids. Germline V lookup: CDR1 KGHSH, CDR2 LQKENI. The CDR3 nucleotides read TGTGCCAGCTCACCACTTCACAGGGTTAATGAAGTGAACACTGAAGCTTTCTTT. Translating gives CASSPLHRVNEVNTEAFF.

The chain carries TRBV14 and TRBJ1-2; possibly TRBD1 for D (5 bases). Germline V lookup: CDR1 SGHDN, CDR2 FVKESK. Between the trimmed V and J ends, which lost 1 base and 2 bases, there was a span of 14 bases. The CDR3 loop spans 16 amino acids. The CDR3 region has the DNA TGTGCCAGCAGCCAAGCCCGCGGAACAGGCAACTATGGCTACACCTTC. This encodes CASSQARGTGNYGYTF.

The chain combines TRBV9 with TRBJ2-3, with TRBD2 matching over 10 bases. Germline V gene lookup returns CDR1 SGDLS and CDR2 YYNGEE. V shed 4 bases and J 4 bases; nucleotides not matched to a gene: 12. CDR3 size: 17 residues. CDR3 in DNA: TGTGCCAGCAGCTCTAAGGAGCCAGCGGGAGGGTCAGATACGCAGTATTTT. Translation: CASSSKEPAGGSDTQYF.

The chain recombines TRBV5-1 with TRBJ2-3; 7 positions match TRBD2. Trimming at V came to 2 bases and at J to 4 bases, leaving 4 bases not matched to a gene. Germline loops: CDR1 SGHRS, CDR2 YFSETQ. The CDR3 consists of 14 residues. Here the CDR3 reads CASSLAGFSDTQYF. CDR3 nucleotides: TGCGCCAGCAGCTTAGCGGGATTTTCAGATACGCAGTATTTT.

CDR3 nucleotides: TGTGCCAGCAGCCCCCCCTGTCAGCAGGCCTTAGGTTGTGACTATGGCTACACCTTC. It translates to CASSPPCQQALGCDYGYTF. The J gene is TRBJ1-2, the V gene TRBV4-2; D gene unclear. There are 19 residues in the CDR3. Germline assignment: CDR1 LGHNA and CDR2 YNFKEQ. V was cut by 4 bases and J by 3 bases, with 27 bases left in between.

The chain has TRBV7-2 and TRBJ2-7; perhaps TRBD1 as D (5 bases). The CDR3 is made up of 13 amino acids. CDR1 and CDR2 (germline): SGHTA, FQGNSA. Between the trimmed V and J ends, which lost 2 bases and 7 bases, there was a span of 12 bases. CDR3 region: CASSLSRQREQYF. The CDR3 DNA follows: TGTGCCAGCAGCTTAAGTAGACAGAGAGAGCAGTACTTC.

The chain employs TRBV6-5 and TRBJ2-7; weak D call: TRBD2 (6 bases). Germline lookup yields CDR1 MNHEY and CDR2 SVGAGI. The CDR3 extends over 15 amino acids. Trimming shortened V by 4 bases and J by 0 bases, and 13 bases separated the two germline ends. CDR3 protein: CASSFRTTSSYEQYF. As DNA, the CDR3 is TGTGCCAGCAGTTTTAGGACTACCAGCTCCTACGAGCAGTACTTC.

This chain connects TRBV19 to TRBJ2-7; 7 nucleotides align to TRBD1. This CDR3 has 17 residues. Trimming took 5 bases from V and 2 from J; bases not matched to a gene: 15. Germline values: CDR1 LNHDA, CDR2 SQIVND (reference sequence). This CDR3 is CASSFYDGTAKAYEQYF. The CDR3 DNA follows: TGTGCCAGTAGTTTTTACGACGGGACAGCGAAAGCCTACGAGCAGTACTTC.

The chain carries TRBV7-9 and TRBJ1-2; D not certain. Germline V gene data show CDR1 as SEHNR and CDR2 as FQNEAQ (reference sequence). This CDR3 is built from 13 residues. Trimming took 6 bases from V and 5 from J, leaving 13 bases between them. The CDR3 is CASRLGTAYGYTF. CDR3 nucleotides: TGTGCCAGCAGACTGGGTACAGCTTATGGCTACACCTTC.

This sequence joins TRBV28 and TRBJ1-1; D might be TRBD1 (6 bases). The CDR3 is 13 residues long. Looked up from germline, CDR1 is MDHEN and CDR2 is SYDVKM. The V and J ends lost 7 bases and 5 bases respectively, with 14 bases between them. This CDR3 is CASTVLTGTEAFF. As DNA, the CDR3 is TGTGCCAGCACCGTGCTGACAGGAACTGAAGCTTTCTTT.

The chain couples TRBV7-2 to TRBJ2-1; D perhaps matches TRBD1 (6 bases). Germline-derived CDR1 and CDR2 are SGHTA and FQGNSA. This CDR3 is built from 16 residues. Trimming pared 4 bases from V and 1 base from J, leaving 14 bases between. CDR3 protein: CASSSTPGHSYNEQFF. The CDR3 DNA reads TGTGCCAGCAGCTCTACACCGGGACATTCCTACAATGAGCAGTTCTTC. The full variable domain, its missing parts supplied by reference TRBV7-2 and TRBJ2-1, is GAGVSQSPSNKVTEKGKDVELRCDPISGHTALYWYRQSLGQGLEFLIYFQGNSAPDKSGLPSDRFSAERTGGSVSTLTIQRTQQEDSAVYLCASSSTPGHSYNEQFFGPGTRLTVL.

The gene calls are TRBV2 and TRBJ1-5; D is possibly TRBD1 (5 bases). Germline V gives CDR1 SNHLY, CDR2 FYNNEI. V lost 6 bases and J 0 bases, leaving 9 bases between the germline ends. There are 14 residues in the CDR3. CDR3 protein: CASSHDSSNQPQHF. Written as DNA, the CDR3 is TGTGCCAGCAGCCATGACAGTAGCAATCAGCCCCAGCATTTT.

V gene TRBV15 combines with J gene TRBJ2-3; TRBD1 is a possible D gene (5 bases). Germline V lookup: CDR1 LNHNV, CDR2 YYDKDF (reference sequence). The CDR3 runs to 16 residues. V was shortened by 0 bases and J by 2 bases, with 12 bases between the two germline ends. The CDR3 protein is CATSRDKAGNTDTQYF. Here the CDR3 DNA reads TGTGCCACCAGCAGAGATAAGGCAGGGAACACAGATACGCAGTATTTT.

The chain couples TRBV28 to TRBJ2-1; TRBD2 matches at 11 bases. Trimming removed 5 bases from V and 5 bases from J; junction bases left unmatched: 8. The CDR3 runs 16 residues. Germline V gives CDR1 MDHEN, CDR2 SYDVKM. Here the CDR3 reads CASSPPLAGGHNEQFF. The DNA for the CDR3 is TGTGCCAGCAGTCCTCCCCTAGCGGGAGGACACAATGAGCAGTTCTTC.

This chain links TRBV28 with TRBJ2-7; 10 bases line up with TRBD1. The CDR3 is 13 amino acids. In germline, CDR1 is MDHEN, CDR2 SYDVKM. V was pared by 6 bases and J by 3 bases, with 2 bases of the junction left unmatched. The CDR3 sequence: CASSGTGVYEQYF. The CDR3 nucleotides read TGTGCCAGCAGCGGGACAGGGGTCTACGAGCAGTACTTC.

The table lists this clone with a few counts. This chain connects TRBV7-3 to TRBJ2-4; 13 positions agree with TRBD2. With 5 bases clipped from V and 7 bases from J, the junction kept 5 bases outside the gene matches. The CDR3 runs 15 residues. Germline loops: CDR1 SGHTA, CDR2 FQGTGA. CDR3 in amino acids: CASSLQLAGGNIQYF. The CDR3 DNA reads TGTGCCAGCAGCCTTCAACTAGCGGGAGGGAACATTCAGTACTTC.

The genes are TRBV10-2 and TRBJ1-1, with TRBD1 identical over 12 bases. The germline V gene has CDR1 WSHSY and CDR2 SAAADI. Germline trimming cut 5 bases from V and 5 bases from J; bases unmatched to any gene: 6. There are 15 residues in the CDR3. The CDR3: CASSHGTGGRTEAFF. CDR3 nucleotide sequence: TGCGCCAGCAGTCACGGGACAGGGGGCAGAACTGAAGCTTTCTTT.

This clone has just a few counts. This chain connects TRBV11-2 to TRBJ2-1; D may be TRBD1 (6 bases). CDR1 and CDR2 (germline): SGHAT, FQNNGV. There are 17 residues in the CDR3. Trimming pared 3 bases from V and 2 bases from J, leaving 17 bases between. CDR3 DNA sequence: TGTGCCAGCAGCTTGGGGACATGGGAAATCCCCTACAATGAGCAGTTCTTC. This encodes CASSLGTWEIPYNEQFF.

The chain's CDR3 is CASSQAGQGAVYGYTF. The CDR3 nucleotides are TGCGCCAGCAGCCAAGCGGGACAGGGGGCCGTCTATGGCTACACCTTC. The V gene is TRBV4-3, the J gene TRBJ1-2; 12 bases agree with TRBD1. The CDR3 runs to 16 residues. Germline V gene sequence: CDR1 LGHNA, CDR2 YSLEER. The J segment lost 4 bases and the V segment lost 1 base, leaving 4 bases of the junction unmatched.